Listed here are 27 T cell receptor beta chains from one sample, sequenced in a study of T cell repertoires in cytomegalovirus infection. What these receptors recognize is not known. TCRdb reanalysed the reads using MiXCR and keeps one entry per CDR3 protein. The sample lists approximately 280,000 distinct CDR3 sequences, 22% seen once, with approximately 19% in the top ten. Sequencing used cultured PBMCs, obtained from culture after CMV antigen stimulation. The receptors were sampled from a human donor in good health (CMV status not recorded). Some clones in this sample may be carry-over from other donors' samples.

This rearrangement joins TRBV7-9 to TRBJ1-6; D gene uncertain. The length of the CDR3 is 12 residues. Trimming took off 3 bases at V and 8 bases at J, with 5 bases between the two ends. Germline V gene sequence: CDR1 SEHNR, CDR2 FQNEAQ (reference sequence). This chain's CDR3 is CASSFNDSPLHF. The CDR3 bases are TGTGCCAGCAGCTTTAATGATTCACCCCTCCACTTT.

This clonotype appeared many times. The rearrangement links TRBV5-6 to TRBJ1-2; 8 nucleotides line up with TRBD1. CDR3 length: 14 residues. CDR1 is SGHDT and CDR2 is YYEEEE in the germline V gene. The trim removed 0 bases at V and 5 bases at J, leaving 3 bases unmatched. The CDR3 nucleotides read TGTGCCAGCAGCTTGGCGGACAGGGCTTATGGCTACACCTTC. It codes for CASSLADRAYGYTF.

V usage is TRBV7-8 and J usage is TRBJ2-7; D gene ambiguous. V lost 5 bases and J lost 0, with 8 bases in between. In germline, CDR1 is SGHVS, CDR2 FQNEAQ. This CDR3 has 13 amino acids. The CDR3 nucleotides are TGTGCCAGCAGCCCTGAGAGCTCCTACGAGCAGTACGTC. As protein: CASSPESSYEQYV.

The chain has TRBV12-3 or TRBV12-4 and TRBJ1-2; D gene uncertain. The CDR3 is 13 amino acids. V was pared by 2 bases and J by 8 bases, with 12 bases between. CDR3 amino acids: CASSLSEVTGYTF. CDR3 DNA sequence: TGTGCCAGCAGTTTAAGTGAAGTCACGGGCTACACCTTC.

In its sample, this clonotype was seen a few times. DNA of the CDR3: TGTGCTAGTGGTCTCTCCAGCGGGCTCCTAGGTGAGCAGTTCTTC. Amino acid sequence: CASGLSSGLLGEQFF. This chain joins TRBV12-5 and TRBJ2-1, with D maybe TRBD2 (6 bases). Germline V CDR1 and CDR2: LGHNT, FRNRAP. V was shortened by 5 bases and J by 9 bases, with 20 bases between the two germline ends. CDR3 length: 15 amino acids.

The chain uses TRBV10-1 and TRBJ2-3; the match to TRBD2 covers 9 bases. CDR3 length: 15 amino acids. With V trimmed by 6 bases and J by 9 bases, 13 bases remained unmatched. Germline CDR1 and CDR2: WNHNN and SYGVQD (reference sequence). DNA for the CDR3: TGCGCCAGCAGATTAGCGGGAGATCACTTACACACGCAGTATTTT. As protein: CASRLAGDHLHTQYF.

In its sample, this clonotype was seen a few times. This rearrangement joins TRBV28 to TRBJ1-1; TRBD1 aligns across 8 bases. Germline-derived CDR1 and CDR2 are MDHEN and SYDVKM. J gave up 4 bases and V 6 bases, and 4 bases lay outside the gene matches. CDR3 length equals 13 residues. The CDR3 DNA is TGTGCCAGCAGGACAGGGGTTAGCACTGAAGCTTTCTTT. This codes for CASRTGVSTEAFF.

The genes are TRBV24-1 and TRBJ2-5; weak D call: TRBD1 (6 bases). The germline CDR1 and CDR2 sequences are KGHDR and SFDVKD. The V and J ends lost 4 bases and 4 bases respectively, with 15 bases between them. The CDR3 contains 15 residues. The CDR3 nucleotides are TGTGCCACCAGTGACCGTGGGTGGGGGCGAGAGACCCAGTACTTC. Its translation: CATSDRGWGRETQYF.

The chain employs TRBV20-1 and TRBJ2-1, with D perhaps matching TRBD1 (5 bases). Germline values: CDR1 DFQATT, CDR2 SNEGSKA (reference sequence). The CDR3 consists of 14 residues. The V gene lost 6 bases and the J gene lost 0 bases, with 12 bases spanning the gap. The CDR3 region has the DNA TGCAGTGCCGGCCGACAGTCCTCCTACAATGAGCAGTTCTTC. Protein: CSAGRQSSYNEQFF.

This clonotype was recorded at least ten times. The chain carries TRBV7-2 and TRBJ1-4; 9 bases are a match to TRBD1. J gave up 6 bases and V 2 bases, and 19 bases lay outside the gene matches. The CDR3 length is 20 residues. CDR1 and CDR2 from the germline V gene are SGHTA and FQGNSA. The CDR3 region is CASSLLFGTGNLRKDEKLFF. For the CDR3, the DNA is TGTGCCAGCAGCTTACTTTTCGGGACAGGGAACCTCAGAAAGGATGAAAAACTGTTTTTT.

This clonotype was seen many times. CDR3 nucleotides: TGTGCCAGCAGCCCGTGGACTAGCGGGAGGACAGATACGCAGTATTTT. Translation: CASSPWTSGRTDTQYF. The V and J genes are TRBV7-2 and TRBJ2-3, with 14 bases identical to TRBD2. CDR1 SGHTA and CDR2 FQGNSA come from the germline V gene. V lost 5 bases, J lost 3 bases, and 4 bases stayed unmatched. This CDR3 contains 16 residues.

In its sample, this clonotype was seen a few times. The chain has TRBV6-2 or TRBV6-3 and TRBJ2-2; D remains unclear. Trimming removed 6 bases at V and 13 bases at J, with 12 bases between. CDR3 length: 11 residues. Germline-derived CDR1 and CDR2 are MNHEY and SVGEGT. CDR3 DNA sequence: TGTGCCAGCAGCGGTAGTGCGTGGCTGTTTTTT. Translated: CASSGSAWLFF.

This clonotype has more than one count but fewer than ten. The rearrangement links TRBV6-6 to TRBJ1-1; 10 bases align to TRBD1. The CDR3 extends over 15 amino acids. V gave up 4 bases and J gave up 5 bases; unmatched junction bases: 7. Germline lookup yields CDR1 MNHNY and CDR2 SVGAGI (reference sequence). CDR3 coding DNA: TGTGCCAGCAGTTCCATACCGGGACAGGGGACTGAAGCTTTCTTT. It encodes CASSSIPGQGTEAFF.

The rearrangement joins TRBV6-2 or TRBV6-3 to TRBJ2-1; D not certain. V lost 5 bases, J lost 2 bases, and 16 bases lay in between. CDR3 length: 16 residues. Germline-derived CDR1 and CDR2 are MNHEY and SVGEGT. The CDR3 loop is CASSLGWSLAYNEQFF. The CDR3 DNA reads TGTGCCAGCAGTCTAGGATGGAGTCTTGCCTACAATGAGCAGTTCTTC.

This clonotype was picked up many times. The chain links TRBV7-2 to TRBJ2-7, with D unclear. Germline V gene sequence: CDR1 SGHTA, CDR2 FQGNSA. This CDR3 is 14 amino acids long. Trimming took 4 bases from V and 1 from J, leaving 11 bases between them. The CDR3 reads CASSSRWASYEQYF. CDR3 nucleotide sequence: TGTGCCAGCAGCTCCCGATGGGCATCCTACGAGCAGTACTTC.

The chain recombines TRBV5-5 with TRBJ2-1; 7 bases are a match to TRBD2. The J segment lost 9 bases and the V segment lost 1 base, leaving 7 bases of the junction unmatched. CDR3 length equals 14 residues. CDR1 is SGHKS, CDR2 YYEKEE, per germline (reference sequence). CDR3 loop: CASSLLAADGEQFF. CDR3 nucleotide sequence: TGTGCCAGCAGCTTGCTAGCGGCAGACGGTGAGCAGTTCTTC.

Only a few counts were recorded for this clonotype. CDR3 in DNA: TGTGCCAGTAGTATTTCAGGGGGCCTTAACTATGGCTACACCTTC. As protein: CASSISGGLNYGYTF. The J gene is TRBJ1-2, the V gene TRBV19, with 8 positions matching TRBD1. CDR1 is LNHDA, CDR2 SQIVND, per germline (reference sequence). The CDR3 runs to 15 residues. V lost 3 bases and J lost 1; bases outside the gene matches: 4.

The chain uses TRBV5-1 and TRBJ2-1; maybe TRBD2 (5 bases). The V and J ends lost 5 bases and 0 bases respectively, with 15 bases between them. The CDR3 has 16 amino acids. Germline lookup yields CDR1 SGHRS and CDR2 YFSETQ. For the CDR3, the DNA is TGCGCCAGCAGTCTTCGAGCCGGAGGCTCCTACAATGAGCAGTTCTTC. As protein: CASSLRAGGSYNEQFF. The entire variable domain, with the rest obtained from reference TRBV5-1 and TRBJ2-1, is as follows: KAGVTQTPRYLIKTRGQQVTLSCSPISGHRSVSWYQQTPGQGLQFLFEYFSETQRNKGNFPGRFSGRQFSNSRSEMNVSTLELGDSALYLCASSLRAGGSYNEQFFGPGTRLTVL.

In its sample, this clonotype was seen many times. The J gene is TRBJ2-5, the V gene TRBV7-2; unclear D gene. Germline V gene sequence: CDR1 SGHTA, CDR2 FQGNSA. The CDR3 sequence is 15 residues long. The V and J ends lost 6 bases and 2 bases respectively, with 16 bases between them. The CDR3 sequence: CASSETRFLQETQYF. The CDR3 DNA is TGTGCCAGCAGTGAAACCCGATTCCTACAAGAGACCCAGTACTTC.

In the case of this clonotype: The germline gene is not matched at one end of the junction; a read error may be the cause. The rearrangement links TRBV19 to TRBJ1-1; D is perhaps TRBD1 (5 bases). Looked up from germline, CDR1 is LNHDA and CDR2 is SQIVND (reference sequence). This CDR3 has 16 residues. The CDR3 loop reads CAGSLTLGTANTEAFF. CDR3 in DNA: TGTGCCGGTAGTTTAACCCTCGGGACGGCAAACACTGAAGCTTTCTTT.

J is TRBJ1-1 and V is TRBV19; TRBD1 aligns across 7 bases. CDR1 LNHDA and CDR2 SQIVND come from the germline V gene (reference sequence). Losses at the gene ends were 4 bases for V and 1 base for J; bases not matched to a gene: 9. This CDR3 region has 16 residues. Here the CDR3 DNA reads TGTGCCAGTAGTAAATTTACAGGGGTGGCGAACACTGAAGCTTTCTTT. Translation: CASSKFTGVANTEAFF. Looking up the rest from reference TRBV19 and TRBJ1-1 gives the full variable domain: DGGITQSPKYLFRKEGQNVTLSCEQNLNHDAMYWYRQDPGQGLRLIYYSQIVNDFQKGDIAEGYSVSREKKESFPLTVTSAQKNPTAFYLCASSKFTGVANTEAFFGQGTRLTVV.

V gene TRBV12-3 or TRBV12-4 combines with J gene TRBJ2-3; 8 bases align to TRBD2. V lost 8 bases to trimming and J lost 3 bases; unmatched junction nucleotides: 19. This CDR3 comprises 18 residues. CDR3: CASRSIPGLDGGTDTQYF. The DNA of the CDR3 is TGTGCCAGCCGATCAATACCGGGACTAGACGGTGGGACAGATACGCAGTATTTT.

A few counts support this clonotype. The chain employs TRBV19 and TRBJ1-2, with 7 bases identical to TRBD1. The trim removed 9 bases at V and 7 bases at J, leaving 11 bases unmatched. CDR1 and CDR2 from the germline V gene are LNHDA and SQIVND (reference sequence). This CDR3 comprises 13 residues. The CDR3 sequence: CASRKDQGGGYTF. CDR3 bases: TGTGCCAGCAGAAAAGACCAGGGGGGTGGCTACACCTTC.

The sample holds a few counts of this clonotype. The chain combines TRBV27 with TRBJ2-5, with TRBD1 matching 9 bases. The CDR3 loop spans 17 amino acids. The J segment lost 3 bases and the V segment lost 6 bases, leaving 14 bases of the junction unmatched. The germline gives CDR1 MNHEY, CDR2 SMNVEV (reference sequence). The CDR3 DNA sequence: TGTGCCAGCAGGGCGGGACAGGGAGGTAGAAGAGAAGAGACCCAGTACTTC. Translation gives CASRAGQGGRREETQYF.

This clonotype was observed a handful of times. V is TRBV18 and J is TRBJ1-1, with TRBD1 matching over 8 bases. After removal of 5 bases from V and 7 bases from J, the junction contained 6 bases not matched to a gene. In germline, CDR1 is KGHSH, CDR2 LQKENI. CDR3 length equals 13 residues. In nucleotides, the CDR3 is TGTGCCAGCTCAGGAGCAGGGGGCGGTGAAGCTTTCTTT. Residues: CASSGAGGGEAFF.

This clonotype occurred a few times. The rearrangement links TRBV12-5 to TRBJ1-1; possible D gene TRBD1, 6 bases. The V end was cut by 2 bases, the J end by 0 bases, with 10 bases between. Germline CDR1 reads LGHNT; CDR2 reads FRNRAP. This CDR3 has 15 amino acids. CDR3 in amino acids: CASGLRGTVNTEAFF. As DNA, the CDR3 is TGTGCTAGTGGTTTGAGGGGGACGGTGAACACTGAAGCTTTCTTT.

This clonotype was counted at least ten times. CDR3 sequence (DNA): TGTGCCAGCAGCTTCGGACCGTTGGGACTAGCGGAGATGTACGAGCAGTACTTC. Protein product: CASSFGPLGLAEMYEQYF. The gene calls are TRBV7-8 and TRBJ2-7; TRBD2 matches at 11 bases. CDR3 length: 18 residues. V was clipped by 3 bases and J by 4 bases; unmatched bases: 14. Germline lookup yields CDR1 SGHVS and CDR2 FQNEAQ.